These 29 T cell receptor beta chains were all obtained from the same sample, sequenced in a study of T cells in Graves' hyperthyroidism and ophthalmopathy. Regions amplified from RNA transcripts were the TCR beta CDR3 regions. First-round RT-PCR targeting the TCR CDR3 was performed with the HTBI primer set. A single record per CDR3 protein comes from TCRdb applying MiXCR to the multiplex PCR reads. The sample records 350,000 to 450,000 distinct CDR3 sequences, roughly 15% being singletons. The specimen sequenced was blood. These receptors were taken from a young woman with Graves' hyperthyroidism that later progressed to Graves' ophthalmopathy.

This clonotype showed up many times. The chain uses TRBV27 and TRBJ2-5; the match to TRBD2 covers 15 bases. This CDR3 has 17 amino acids. J was trimmed by 4 bases and V by 4 bases; bases with no gene match: 7. In germline, CDR1 is MNHEY, CDR2 SMNVEV (reference sequence). Written as DNA, the CDR3 is TGTGCCAGCAGTTCCACCGGACTAGCGGGAGGGTCAGAGACCCAGTACTTC. Its translation is CASSSTGLAGGSETQYF.

Ten or more counts support this clonotype. The chain carries TRBV27 and TRBJ2-5; a weak D match, TRBD1 (6 bases). Germline V gene data show CDR1 as MNHEY and CDR2 as SMNVEV (reference sequence). Trimming shortened V by 7 bases and J by 5 bases, and 17 bases separated the two germline ends. The CDR3 length is 14 residues. The CDR3: CASIGQGRGETQYF. Here the CDR3 DNA reads TGTGCCAGCATTGGGCAGGGGCGAGGGGAGACCCAGTACTTC.

This sequence joins TRBV5-1 and TRBJ1-3; a weak D match, TRBD1 (6 bases). The CDR3 totals 14 residues. V was pared by 8 bases and J by 4 bases, with 16 bases between. Per the germline V gene, CDR1 is SGHRS and CDR2 is YFSETQ. The CDR3 DNA is TGCGCCAGTACCTCGGGGGCCAGAGGAAACACCATATATTTT. It yields the protein CASTSGARGNTIYF. The variable domain in full, with the rest retrieved from reference TRBV5-1 and TRBJ1-3, is KAGVTQTPRYLIKTRGQQVTLSCSPISGHRSVSWYQQTPGQGLQFLFEYFSETQRNKGNFPGRFSGRQFSNSRSEMNVSTLELGDSALYLCASTSGARGNTIYFGEGSWLTVV.

The V call is TRBV19, the J call TRBJ2-7; tentative D call: TRBD1 (6 bases). CDR1 and CDR2 from the germline V gene are LNHDA and SQIVND (reference sequence). The CDR3 is made up of 14 amino acids. V lost 5 bases, J lost 5 bases, and 16 bases lay in between. The CDR3 nucleotides read TGTGCCAGTAGTCTGCCGGGACACTGGGACGAGCAGTACTTC. Its translation is CASSLPGHWDEQYF.

This clonotype was recorded at least ten times. The gene calls are TRBV11-3 and TRBJ2-1; 7 nucleotides agree with TRBD1. CDR3 size: 17 residues. J was trimmed by 5 bases and V by 1 base; bases with no gene match: 11. Germline CDR1 is SGHNT and CDR2 is YENEEA. CDR3 sequence: CASSLGLWGQFNNEQFF. CDR3 sequence (DNA): TGTGCCAGCAGCTTAGGTCTGTGGGGACAGTTTAACAATGAGCAGTTCTTC.

This clonotype was counted many times. V gene TRBV25-1 combines with J gene TRBJ1-6; D remains unclear. This CDR3 has 15 residues. The germline V gene has CDR1 MGHDK and CDR2 SYGVNS. Trimming cost V 5 bases and J 8 bases, with 16 bases left between them. The CDR3 region is CASSPSEGRHSPLHF. In DNA form, the CDR3 reads TGTGCCAGCAGTCCCTCAGAGGGCCGTCATTCACCCCTCCACTTT.

Comments on this clonotype: A read error may be the cause here, since a much bigger clone is one base away. The V gene is TRBV20-1, the J gene TRBJ1-2; D perhaps matches TRBD1 (5 bases). The CDR3 extends over 12 amino acids. Per germline, CDR1 DFQATT and CDR2 SNEGSKA (reference sequence). The CDR3, as DNA: TGCAGTGCTAGGGACACTAACTATGGCTACGCCTTC. Its translation: CSARDTNYGYAF.

This clonotype has only a few counts. CDR3 in amino acids: CASSSTTTGYLDGYTF. CDR3 sequence (DNA): TGTGCCAGCAGCTCTACCACCACAGGGTATTTGGATGGCTACACCTTC. This chain connects TRBV12-3 or TRBV12-4 to TRBJ1-2, with D possibly matching TRBD1 (6 bases). This CDR3 is built from 16 residues. V lost 6 bases and J lost 6, with 23 bases in between.

The chain uses TRBV3-1 and TRBJ2-2, with 15 bases identical to TRBD2. This CDR3 is 20 amino acids long. Germline V gene data show CDR1 as LGHDT and CDR2 as YNNKEL (reference sequence). V gave up 2 bases and J gave up 1 base; unmatched junction bases: 8. CDR3 in amino acids: CASSQLPGLAGGGNTGELFF. The DNA of the CDR3 is TGTGCCAGCAGCCAATTACCGGGACTAGCGGGAGGAGGGAACACCGGGGAGCTGTTTTTT.

The genes are TRBV7-9 and TRBJ1-4; D gene uncertain. The CDR3 has 15 amino acids. From germline, CDR1 is SEHNR and CDR2 FQNEAQ (reference sequence). Trimming took 3 bases from V and 4 from J, leaving 12 bases between them. The DNA of the CDR3 is TGTGCCAGCAGCTTTGGTAGGCAGAGTAATGAAAAACTGTTTTTT. It translates to CASSFGRQSNEKLFF.

This clonotype was counted many times. The gene calls are TRBV20-1 and TRBJ1-4, with a weak D call TRBD1 (5 bases). Germline V CDR1 and CDR2: DFQATT, SNEGSKA (reference sequence). Trimming stripped 1 base from V and 6 bases from J, with 12 bases between. CDR3 length: 14 residues. CDR3 region: CSARVQGGDEKLFF. The DNA of the CDR3 is TGCAGTGCTAGAGTGCAGGGAGGGGATGAAAAACTGTTTTTT.

This clonotype has at least ten counts. CDR3 protein: CASQRGGGNEQFF. The DNA for the CDR3 is TGTGCCAGTCAAAGAGGTGGTGGCAATGAGCAGTTCTTC. The V and J genes are TRBV2 and TRBJ2-1; D remains ambiguous. CDR1 and CDR2 (germline): SNHLY, FYNNEI. V was cut by 9 bases and J by 6 bases, with 15 bases left in between. CDR3 size: 13 residues.

Concerning this clonotype itself: A read error may explain this, as a much larger clone is one base away. This sequence joins TRBV28 and TRBJ2-7; TRBD1 matches 7 bases. The V gene end was trimmed by 3 bases and the J gene end by 8 bases; junction bases not matched to a gene: 7. Germline CDR1 is MDHEN and CDR2 is SYDVKM. This CDR3 comprises 13 residues. Here the CDR3 DNA reads TGTGCCAGCAGTTTTAGACAGGGCTCCAAGCAGTACTTC. Its protein is CASSFRQGSKQYF. Based on the CDR3 plus reference TRBV28 and TRBJ2-7, the full variable domain is DVKVTQSSRYLVKRTGEKVFLECVQDMDHENMFWYRQDPGLGLRLIYFSYDVKMKEKGDIPEGYSVSREKKERFSLILESASTNQTSMYLCASSFRQGSKQYFGPGTRLTVT.

The CDR3 nucleotides read TGTGCCAGCAGCTTCGGGGTAGGGGACAGGGGGCGAGGAAACAATCAGCCCCAGCATTTT. Translation: CASSFGVGDRGRGNNQPQHF. The rearrangement joins TRBV7-8 to TRBJ1-5, with TRBD1 identical over 12 bases. The germline V gene has CDR1 SGHVS and CDR2 FQNEAQ. This CDR3 spans 20 amino acids. With V trimmed by 3 bases and J by 3 bases, 15 bases remained unmatched.

This clonotype showed up just a few times. This sequence joins TRBV30 and TRBJ1-6, with 11 positions matching TRBD1. CDR3 size: 14 residues. V lost 3 bases to trimming and J lost 6 bases; unmatched junction nucleotides: 1. Per germline, CDR1 GTSNPN and CDR2 SVGIG (reference sequence). The CDR3 coding sequence is TGTGCCTGGAGGGGACAGGGGGTTAATTCACCCCTCCACTTT. Translating it yields CAWRGQGVNSPLHF.

To note about this clonotype: A read error may produce the germline difference seen at one junction end. V and J are TRBV28 and TRBJ2-2; D is undetermined. This CDR3 has 12 residues. Germline V gene sequence: CDR1 MDHEN, CDR2 SYDVKM. CDR3 nucleotides: TGCGCCAGCAGCCGGCTCACCGGGGAGCTGTTTTTT. The encoded protein is CASSRLTGELFF.

This clonotype was counted a few times. The CDR3 loop is CASSPPFAGSSSYNEQFF. The CDR3 DNA reads as TGTGCCAGCTCACCCCCTTTTGCAGGGAGTAGCTCCTACAATGAGCAGTTCTTC. This chain links TRBV18 with TRBJ2-1; possibly TRBD1 or TRBD2 for D (5 bases each). This CDR3 comprises 18 residues. V was clipped by 3 bases and J by 0 bases, with 18 bases between them. Germline CDR1 KGHSH, CDR2 LQKENI. Full variable domain (rest looked up from reference TRBV18 and TRBJ2-1): NAGVMQNPRHLVRRRGQEARLRCSPMKGHSHVYWYRQLPEEGLKFMVYLQKENIIDESGMPKERFSAEFPKEGPSILRIQQVVRGDSAAYFCASSPPFAGSSSYNEQFFGPGTRLTVL.

V and J are TRBV11-3 and TRBJ2-1, with 7 bases matching TRBD1. The CDR3 length is 14 residues. Germline values: CDR1 SGHNT, CDR2 YENEEA. Trimming cost V 8 bases and J 3 bases; bases outside gene matches: 7. The CDR3 sequence is CASSGTAIYNEQFF. The DNA for the CDR3 is TGTGCCAGCTCCGGGACAGCCATCTACAATGAGCAGTTCTTC.

This clonotype was recorded many times. The J gene is TRBJ1-1, the V gene TRBV19; D gene ambiguous. This CDR3 contains 15 residues. CDR1 and CDR2 (germline): LNHDA, SQIVND (reference sequence). V shed 5 bases and J shed 0 bases, with 13 bases lying between them. This CDR3 is CASSFSAGVNTEAFF. For the CDR3, the DNA is TGTGCCAGTAGTTTCTCAGCGGGCGTGAACACTGAAGCTTTCTTT. Complete variable domain (other parts from reference TRBV19 and TRBJ1-1): DGGITQSPKYLFRKEGQNVTLSCEQNLNHDAMYWYRQDPGQGLRLIYYSQIVNDFQKGDIAEGYSVSREKKESFPLTVTSAQKNPTAFYLCASSFSAGVNTEAFFGQGTRLTVV.

The genes are TRBV18 and TRBJ2-1, with 10 nucleotides matching TRBD2. From germline, CDR1 is KGHSH and CDR2 LQKENI. Trimming cost V 5 bases and J 1 base; bases outside gene matches: 5. The CDR3 runs to 16 residues. The CDR3 nucleotides are TGTGCCAGCTCAACCCAGCGGGGGGGGTCCTACAATGAGCAGTTCTTC. Translated, it gives CASSTQRGGSYNEQFF.

The rearrangement links TRBV3-1 to TRBJ1-2, with D possibly TRBD1 on 5 matching bases. CDR1 and CDR2 (germline): LGHDT, YNNKEL (reference sequence). V gave up 0 bases and J gave up 13 bases, with 9 bases separating them. This CDR3 is 11 amino acids long. The CDR3 here is CASSQDAGTTF. CDR3 bases: TGTGCCAGCAGCCAAGACGCAGGGACCACCTTC.

This clonotype occurred many times. The chain links TRBV12-3 or TRBV12-4 to TRBJ2-7; D gene ambiguous. This CDR3 region has 14 residues. V lost 5 bases, J lost 1 base, and 12 bases lay in between. The CDR3 DNA reads as TGTGCCAGCAGTCGTTCGGGCCTATCCTACGAGCAGTACTTC. Amino acids: CASSRSGLSYEQYF.

In this sample, this clonotype turned up many times. The rearrangement joins TRBV2 to TRBJ2-3, with 10 bases identical to TRBD2. Trimming at V came to 7 bases and at J to 0 bases, leaving 4 bases not matched to a gene. The CDR3 length is 15 residues. Germline V lookup: CDR1 SNHLY, CDR2 FYNNEI. CDR3: CASKMTSGSTDTQYF. The CDR3, as DNA: TGTGCCAGCAAGATGACTAGCGGGAGCACAGATACGCAGTATTTT.

The chain has TRBV6-1 and TRBJ2-3; D is perhaps TRBD1 or TRBD2 (5 bases each). The V gene's germline CDR1 is MNHNS and CDR2 SASEGT. The CDR3 covers 15 residues. Trimming stripped 6 bases from V and 6 bases from J, with 19 bases between. CDR3 sequence reads: CASSPEAGSSDTQYF. CDR3 nucleotide sequence: TGTGCCAGCAGCCCGGAGGCAGGGTCATCGGATACGCAGTATTTT.

There are a few counts of this clonotype. The chain couples TRBV7-9 to TRBJ1-2; D possibly corresponds to TRBD1 (5 bases). The V gene's germline CDR1 is SEHNR and CDR2 FQNEAQ (reference sequence). V was pared by 5 bases and J by 7 bases, with 14 bases between. The CDR3 loop spans 13 amino acids. The CDR3 bases are TGTGCCAGCAGCGACCCTCTTGGGGGTGGCTACACCTTC. It yields the protein CASSDPLGGGYTF.

This clonotype appeared many times. The chain joins TRBV11-2 to TRBJ2-1; the D is unclear. The CDR3 totals 13 residues. Trimming removed 5 bases at V and 9 bases at J, with 14 bases between. CDR1 SGHAT and CDR2 FQNNGV come from the germline V gene. The CDR3 sequence is CASSQSMASEQFF. The CDR3 DNA sequence: TGTGCCAGCAGCCAATCCATGGCCAGTGAGCAGTTCTTC.

This clonotype was recorded many times. The rearrangement links TRBV14 to TRBJ2-3; 7 bases fit TRBD1. This CDR3 region has 16 residues. After removal of 4 bases from V and 2 bases from J, the junction contained 9 bases not matched to a gene. CDR1 is SGHDN, CDR2 FVKESK, per germline. In DNA, the CDR3 is TGTGCCAGCAGCCTTTGGGGACAGACAAACACAGATACGCAGTATTTT. Translated: CASSLWGQTNTDTQYF.

The CDR3 DNA follows: TGTGCCACCAGTGCCCCGACAGGGGGCGGCACAGATACGCAGTATTTT. Amino acid sequence: CATSAPTGGGTDTQYF. The rearrangement joins TRBV24-1 to TRBJ2-3, with TRBD1 matching 10 bases. The CDR3 totals 16 residues. J gave up 1 base and V 5 bases, and 5 bases lay outside the gene matches. Germline CDR1 reads KGHDR; CDR2 reads SFDVKD.

The chain carries TRBV9 and TRBJ2-2, with 7 bases fitting TRBD2. V lost 2 bases to trimming and J lost 3 bases; unmatched junction nucleotides: 4. There are 15 residues in the CDR3. Germline V gene lookup returns CDR1 SGDLS and CDR2 YYNGEE. Here the CDR3 reads CASSVSAGYTGELFF. The DNA for the CDR3 is TGTGCCAGCAGCGTCTCAGCGGGATACACCGGGGAGCTGTTTTTT.